This entry lists 21 T cell receptor beta chains sequenced from one sample in a study of T cell changes during pregnancy in multiple sclerosis. The protocol was immunoSEQ multiplex PCR, while the TCRdb copy is restricted to in-frame clones and leaves out a portion. In the table there are tens of thousands of clones, over 85% of which are singletons. The sample consisted of peripheral blood, taken in the first trimester of pregnancy. These receptors were collected from a female donor with multiple sclerosis, enrolled in a pregnancy study.

The chain has TRBV5-1 and TRBJ2-7; D perhaps matches TRBD1 (6 bases). In germline, CDR1 is SGHRS, CDR2 YFSETQ. The CDR3 is made up of 12 amino acids. Trimming removed 3 bases from V and 5 bases from J, with 9 bases in between. CDR3 sequence reads: CASSSRGHEQYF. The CDR3 DNA reads TGCGCCAGCAGCTCCAGGGGCCACGAGCAGTACTTC.

This chain joins TRBV2 and TRBJ1-5, with TRBD1 matching 7 bases. Per the germline V gene, CDR1 is SNHLY and CDR2 is FYNNEI. Unmatched junction bases numbered 5, after V lost 7 bases and J lost 5 bases. CDR3 length: 13 residues. The CDR3 here is CASIETGYQPQHF. CDR3 bases: TGTGCCAGCATTGAGACAGGGTATCAGCCCCAGCATTTT.

The chain joins TRBV5-4 to TRBJ1-2, with D unclear. In germline, CDR1 is SGHNT, CDR2 YYREEE (reference sequence). The germline V and J ends were trimmed by 4 bases and 8 bases, with 15 bases remaining between them. This CDR3 region has 13 residues. As DNA, the CDR3 is TGTGCCAGCAGCCCTCTTTCCGGGAACGGCTACACCTTC. Encoded protein: CASSPLSGNGYTF.

The V and J genes are TRBV6-6 and TRBJ2-7; 9 bases agree with TRBD1. CDR3 size: 15 residues. After removal of 2 bases from V and 4 bases from J, the junction contained 6 bases not matched to a gene. The germline V gene encodes CDR1 MNHNY and CDR2 SVGAGI (reference sequence). The CDR3 protein is CASSYKGQGLYEQYF. The CDR3 coding sequence is TGTGCCAGCAGTTACAAGGGACAGGGTTTGTACGAGCAGTACTTC.

The chain couples TRBV11-2 to TRBJ2-1, with 10 bases lining up with TRBD2. J gave up 4 bases and V 1 base, and 7 bases lay outside the gene matches. Per the germline V gene, CDR1 is SGHAT and CDR2 is FQNNGV. The CDR3 contains 17 residues. The CDR3 region has the DNA TGTGCCAGCAGCTTAGGCTCTAGCGGGAGAATATACAATGAGCAGTTCTTC. It specifies CASSLGSSGRIYNEQFF.

The chain has TRBV5-1 and TRBJ2-4; 13 bases are a match to TRBD2. Per the germline V gene, CDR1 is SGHRS and CDR2 is YFSETQ. The J segment lost 4 bases and the V segment lost 4 bases, leaving 8 bases of the junction unmatched. This CDR3 is built from 17 residues. CDR3 protein: CASSPAGTSGVKNIQYF. The DNA of the CDR3 is TGCGCCAGCAGCCCGGCCGGGACTAGCGGGGTAAAAAACATTCAGTACTTC.

The genes are TRBV14 and TRBJ1-1; the match to TRBD1 covers 10 bases. The germline V gene has CDR1 SGHDN and CDR2 FVKESK. CDR3 length equals 16 residues. V was pared by 2 bases and J by 1 base, with 4 bases of the junction left unmatched. For the CDR3, the DNA is TGTGCCAGCAGCCAATTCGGACAGGGGGAGAACACTGAAGCTTTCTTT. Its protein is CASSQFGQGENTEAFF.

This clone was counted once. The chain links TRBV6-5 to TRBJ2-7; TRBD1 matches at 9 bases. After removal of 8 bases from V and 7 bases from J, the junction contained 15 bases not matched to a gene. CDR1 and CDR2 from the germline V gene are MNHEY and SVGAGI. The CDR3 is 15 residues long. In nucleotides, the CDR3 is TGTGCCAGCTCCCTAGGGGGACAGGGTCTTTTGGAGCAGTACTTC. Its translation: CASSLGGQGLLEQYF.

This clone has more than one count but fewer than ten. CDR3 sequence (DNA): TGTGCCAGCAGCCCTTGGGAGGGAGTGAACACTGAAGCTTTCTTT. It encodes CASSPWEGVNTEAFF. The rearrangement links TRBV4-2 to TRBJ1-1; no definite D call. Germline V gene sequence: CDR1 LGHNA, CDR2 YNFKEQ. Between the trimmed V and J ends, which lost 4 bases and 0 bases, there was a span of 12 bases. The CDR3 consists of 15 residues.

By share of the sample, this clone is medium-sized. The chain couples TRBV2 to TRBJ2-4; D is possibly TRBD1 (6 bases). CDR1 and CDR2 from the germline V gene are SNHLY and FYNNEI. This CDR3 is built from 13 residues. V lost 6 bases and J 8 bases, leaving 14 bases between the germline ends. The DNA for the CDR3 is TGTGCCAGCAGAGGGGACAATCAGGACATTCAGTACTTC. The encoded protein is CASRGDNQDIQYF.

V is TRBV2 and J is TRBJ1-1; weak D call: TRBD1 (6 bases). The length of the CDR3 is 14 residues. The germline V and J ends were trimmed by 10 bases and 0 bases, with 15 bases remaining between them. Germline V gene lookup returns CDR1 SNHLY and CDR2 FYNNEI. CDR3 residues: CAIPEGGLNTEAFF. As DNA, the CDR3 is TGTGCCATCCCTGAAGGGGGTTTGAACACTGAAGCTTTCTTT.

This clone was detected a few times. The J gene is TRBJ1-1, the V gene TRBV4-2; D gene unclear. The CDR3 has 13 residues. The germline V gene encodes CDR1 LGHNA and CDR2 YNFKEQ. Trimming removed 3 bases at V and 1 base at J, with 6 bases between. The CDR3 protein is CASSHPGNTEAFF. CDR3 coding DNA: TGTGCCAGCAGCCATCCCGGGAACACTGAAGCTTTCTTT.

CDR3 DNA sequence: TGTGCCAGCAGTGATGACGGGGTGACTCGGCAGCCATTCTTC. It is translated as CASSDDGVTRQPFF. This chain connects TRBV2 to TRBJ2-1; a weak D match, TRBD2 (5 bases). The CDR3 length is 14 residues. The ends were cut back, 3 bases at V and 16 bases at J, with 22 bases in the middle. Per the germline V gene, CDR1 is SNHLY and CDR2 is FYNNEI.

The chain recombines TRBV7-2 with TRBJ1-5, with TRBD1 identical over 11 bases. This CDR3 has 16 amino acids. Germline CDR1 reads SGHTA; CDR2 reads FQGNSA. The trim removed 5 bases at V and 7 bases at J, leaving 10 bases unmatched. The CDR3, as DNA: TGTGCCAGCAGCGAGCGGACAGGGGGCAATGGCCAGCCCCAGCATTTT. It codes for CASSERTGGNGQPQHF. The entire variable domain, with the rest obtained from reference TRBV7-2 and TRBJ1-5, is as follows: GAGVSQSPSNKVTEKGKDVELRCDPISGHTALYWYRQSLGQGLEFLIYFQGNSAPDKSGLPSDRFSAERTGGSVSTLTIQRTQQEDSAVYLCASSERTGGNGQPQHFGDGTRLSIL.

Only a few counts were recorded for this clone. This rearrangement joins TRBV28 to TRBJ1-2, with TRBD1 matching 9 bases. V was pared by 5 bases and J by 7 bases, with 11 bases of the junction left unmatched. This CDR3 is built from 15 residues. Germline lookup yields CDR1 MDHEN and CDR2 SYDVKM. CDR3 residues: CASSPFHRGQGGYTF. The CDR3, as DNA: TGTGCCAGCAGTCCCTTTCACAGGGGGCAGGGTGGCTACACCTTC.

The genes are TRBV28 and TRBJ1-2; 8 bases line up with TRBD1. The CDR3 runs 17 residues. Looked up from germline, CDR1 is MDHEN and CDR2 is SYDVKM. After removal of 4 bases from V and 5 bases from J, the junction contained 15 bases not matched to a gene. This CDR3 is CASSSQRQGALRYGYTF. CDR3 bases: TGTGCCAGCAGTTCTCAACGGCAGGGGGCGCTTCGGTATGGCTACACCTTC.

The rearrangement links TRBV7-9 to TRBJ1-2; possibly TRBD1 for D (6 bases). Trimming removed 2 bases at V and 0 bases at J, with 19 bases between. CDR3 size: 18 residues. Germline lookup yields CDR1 SEHNR and CDR2 FQNEAQ (reference sequence). CDR3 protein: CASSLRFDRTGTNYGYTF. The CDR3 DNA is TGTGCCAGCAGCTTAAGGTTCGACCGAACAGGGACTAACTATGGCTACACCTTC.

The V call is TRBV28, the J call TRBJ2-7; 9 bases are shared with TRBD2. The trim removed 6 bases at V and 5 bases at J, leaving 14 bases unmatched. Germline V gene sequence: CDR1 MDHEN, CDR2 SYDVKM. This CDR3 contains 16 residues. CDR3 residues: CASRYLIAGGPHEQYF. DNA for the CDR3: TGTGCCAGCAGATACCTTATCGCGGGAGGGCCCCACGAGCAGTACTTC.

This rearrangement joins TRBV27 to TRBJ1-5; D unclear. CDR1 is MNHEY and CDR2 is SMNVEV in the germline V gene (reference sequence). The CDR3 runs to 15 residues. Trimming shortened V by 8 bases and J by 0 bases, and 14 bases separated the two germline ends. CDR3 in amino acids: CASASERVSNQPQHF. Here the CDR3 DNA reads TGTGCCAGCGCCTCGGAGAGGGTTAGCAATCAGCCCCAGCATTTT.

The V gene is TRBV9, the J gene TRBJ2-3; tentative D call: TRBD1 (6 bases). CDR3 length: 15 amino acids. Trimming took off 3 bases at V and 0 bases at J, with 11 bases between the two ends. The germline gives CDR1 SGDLS, CDR2 YYNGEE. The CDR3 nucleotides are TGTGCCAGCAGCGCATCAGGGGTTAGCACAGATACGCAGTATTTT. Translated, it gives CASSASGVSTDTQYF.

The genes are TRBV7-3 and TRBJ1-4; possibly TRBD1 for D (5 bases). CDR1 is SGHTA, CDR2 FQGTGA, per germline. V lost 1 base, J lost 5 bases, and 14 bases lay in between. This CDR3 is built from 16 residues. CDR3 protein: CASSLNGPRANEKLFF. As DNA, the CDR3 is TGTGCCAGCAGCTTAAACGGTCCCAGGGCGAATGAAAAACTGTTTTTT.